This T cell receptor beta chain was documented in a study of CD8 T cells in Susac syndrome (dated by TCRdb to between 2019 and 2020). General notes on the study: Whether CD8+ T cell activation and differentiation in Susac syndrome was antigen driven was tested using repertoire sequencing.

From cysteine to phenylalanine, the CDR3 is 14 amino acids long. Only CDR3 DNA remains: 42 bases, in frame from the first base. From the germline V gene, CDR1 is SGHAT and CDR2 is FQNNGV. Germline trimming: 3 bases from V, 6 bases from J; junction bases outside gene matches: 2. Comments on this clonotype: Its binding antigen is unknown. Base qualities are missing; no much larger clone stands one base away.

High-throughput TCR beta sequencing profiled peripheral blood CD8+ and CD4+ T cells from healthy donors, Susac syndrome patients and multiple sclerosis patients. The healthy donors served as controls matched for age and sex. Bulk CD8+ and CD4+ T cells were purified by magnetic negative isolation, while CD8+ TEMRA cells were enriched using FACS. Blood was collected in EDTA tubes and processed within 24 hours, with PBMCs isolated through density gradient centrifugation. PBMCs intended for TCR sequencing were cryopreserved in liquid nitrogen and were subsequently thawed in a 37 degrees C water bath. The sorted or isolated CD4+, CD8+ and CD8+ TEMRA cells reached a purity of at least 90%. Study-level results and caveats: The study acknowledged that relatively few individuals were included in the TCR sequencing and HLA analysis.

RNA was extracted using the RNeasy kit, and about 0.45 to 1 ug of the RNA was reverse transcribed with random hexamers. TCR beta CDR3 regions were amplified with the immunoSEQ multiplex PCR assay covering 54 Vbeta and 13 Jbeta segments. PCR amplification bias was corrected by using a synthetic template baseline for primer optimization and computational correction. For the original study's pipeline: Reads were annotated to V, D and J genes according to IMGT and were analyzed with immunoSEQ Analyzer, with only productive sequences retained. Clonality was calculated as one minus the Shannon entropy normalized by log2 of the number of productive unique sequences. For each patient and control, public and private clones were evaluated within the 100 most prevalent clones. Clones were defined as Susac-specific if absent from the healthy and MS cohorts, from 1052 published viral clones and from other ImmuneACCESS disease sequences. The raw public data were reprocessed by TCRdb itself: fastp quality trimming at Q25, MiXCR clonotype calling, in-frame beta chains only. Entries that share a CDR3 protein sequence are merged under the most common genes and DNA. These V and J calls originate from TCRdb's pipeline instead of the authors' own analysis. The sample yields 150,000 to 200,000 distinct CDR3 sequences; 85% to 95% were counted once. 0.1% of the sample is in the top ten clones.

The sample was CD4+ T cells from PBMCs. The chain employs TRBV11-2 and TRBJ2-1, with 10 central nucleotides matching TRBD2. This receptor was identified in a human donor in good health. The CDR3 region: CASSFLAGANEQFF. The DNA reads TGTGCCAGCAGCTTCCTAGCGGGAGCCAATGAGCAGTTCTTC.